These T cell receptor beta chains were read from a single sample in a study of radiotherapy plus CTLA-4 blockade in lung cancer. Generated by immunoSEQ multiplex PCR, the TCRdb table keeps only in-frame clones and is missing some. The sample carries just over 60,000 clones, about 72% recorded once. The specimen was peripheral blood, collected from a patient treated with radiotherapy plus ipilimumab. The receptors here all came from a human donor with non-small cell lung cancer who had a complete response to radiotherapy plus ipilimumab. Each CDR3 is given with its conserved first and last residue. D genes are given only for firm matches. Only some rows state a clone size, as once, few, many or a class for expanded clones.

NA TRBJ2-3 NA TRBV15 TGTGCCACCAGCAGAGATGTGGCTGGGCCGCAGTATTTT CATSRDVAGPQYF
NA TRBJ1-3 NA TRBV5-1 TGCGCCAGCAGCTTGGGCAGCTCTGGAAACACCATATATTTT CASSLGSSGNTIYF
NA TRBJ1-4 NA TRBV5-8 TGTGCCAGCAGCTTCCGGGGCCAAACTAATGAAAAACTGTTTTTT CASSFRGQTNEKLFF
NA TRBJ1-5 NA TRBV5-6 TGTGCCAGCAGCCCGGGGCCGTCAACCGGTCAGCCCCAGCATTTT CASSPGPSTGQPQHF
NA TRBJ2-3 NA TRBV28 TGTGCCACCCTCGGACCTGGGGGTGATACGCAGTATTTT CATLGPGGDTQYF
TRBD1 TRBJ1-2 NA TRBV6-4 TGTGCCAGCAGTGACCCAGCCCCTCGGACAGGGGAGAGGGACTATGGCTACACCTTC CASSDPAPRTGERDYGYTF
TRBD1 TRBJ1-2 few TRBV6-6 TGTGCCACCGGGACAGAGGGGCTTAGTGGCTACACCTTC CATGTEGLSGYTF
NA TRBJ2-5 NA TRBV29-1 TGCAGCGTTGACAGTGCTGGAGAGACCCAGTACTTC CSVDSAGETQYF
TRBD1 TRBJ1-2 NA TRBV5-6 TGTGCCAGCACCCCCCCCAGGACAGGGAACTATGGCTACACCTTC CASTPPRTGNYGYTF
TRBD2 TRBJ2-2 NA TRBV6-5 TGTGCCAGCAGTCCCGGGGTAGCGGGGTTTTGGGAGCTGTTTTTT CASSPGVAGFWELFF
TRBD1 TRBJ1-2 NA TRBV11-2 TGTGCCAGCAGACAATGGACAGGTCTTGGCTACACCTTC CASRQWTGLGYTF
TRBD1 TRBJ1-2 NA TRBV7-9 TGTGCCAGCAGCTTAGGTAGTGGGACAGGGGGCCTTGGCTACACCTTC CASSLGSGTGGLGYTF
NA TRBJ2-2 NA TRBV4-3 TGCGCCAGCAGCCAAGCCATTGACAGGTACACCGGGGAGCTGTTTTTT CASSQAIDRYTGELFF
NA TRBJ1-6 NA TRBV9 TGTGCCAGCAGCGCTCCGGGACAAGATAATTCACCCCTCCACTTT CASSAPGQDNSPLHF
TRBD1 TRBJ2-4 NA TRBV19 TGTGCCAGTAGTATAGGAGTAGATGGGACAGGAAAAAACATTCAGTACTTC CASSIGVDGTGKNIQYF
TRBD1 TRBJ1-2 NA TRBV10-2 TGCGCCAGTGGGACAGGGTTTGATGGCTACACCTTC CASGTGFDGYTF
NA TRBJ2-1 NA TRBV23-1 TGCGCCAGCCCAGGGGGGGGGACAGATTCCATTCGCTACAATGAGCAGTTCTTC CASPGGGTDSIRYNEQFF
NA TRBJ2-7 medium-sized TRBV4-1 TGCGCCAGCAGCCAAAGCAGTTCCTACGAGCAGTACTTC CASSQSSSYEQYF
NA TRBJ2-6 NA TRBV7-2 TGTGCCAGCAGCTTCCGGGGGTGGGCATCTGGGGCCAACGTCCTGACTTTC CASSFRGWASGANVLTF
NA TRBJ2-2 once TRBV10-3 TGTGCCATCAGTGAAACGACAGGGAGGGACACCGGGGAGCTGTTTTTT CAISETTGRDTGELFF
NA TRBJ1-2 few TRBV14 TGTGCCAGCAGCCAATGGTCCGGGGATCTCCGTGGCTACACCTTC CASSQWSGDLRGYTF
TRBD2 TRBJ2-1 few TRBV7-6 TGTGCCAGCAGCTTAGCCCCCGCATCGACTAGCGGGAGAGTTGAGCAGTTCTTC CASSLAPASTSGRVEQFF
TRBD1 TRBJ2-5 NA TRBV2 TGTGCCAGCAGTGAAGTAGGACAGGGGGAGACCCAGTACTTC CASSEVGQGETQYF
NA TRBJ2-4 NA TRBV2 TGTGCCAGCAGTGAAGCTGGCTCTCTATTAGCCAAAAACATTCAGTACTTC CASSEAGSLLAKNIQYF
TRBD2 TRBJ2-7 NA TRBV5-1 TGCGCCAGCAGCTTGGTGGTTAGCGGGGGGACGACCTCCTACGAGCAGTACTTC CASSLVVSGGTTSYEQYF
NA TRBJ2-1 NA TRBV6-5 TGTGCCAGCCTAGGGGCGCTGGGAAATGAGCAGTTCTTC CASLGALGNEQFF
NA TRBJ2-1 NA TRBV6-6 TGTGCCAGCCGGGCGGGCGAAAATTACAATGAGCAGTTCTTC CASRAGENYNEQFF
NA TRBJ2-2 NA TRBV19 TGTGCCAGTACCCGGGACCCGACGTTCGCGAACACCGGGGAGCTGTTTTTT CASTRDPTFANTGELFF
NA TRBJ2-1 NA TRBV5-6 TGTGCCAGCAGTAGTCAGCGGAGGGGGTACAATGAGCAGTTCTTC CASSSQRRGYNEQFF
NA TRBJ2-3 once TRBV30 TGTGCCTGGAGGCCCGGAAGGGCTGGGGATACGCAGTATTTT CAWRPGRAGDTQYF
TRBD1 TRBJ1-1 once TRBV4-3 TGCGCCAGCAGCCGATCACAGGGGGCCGAAGCTTTCTTT CASSRSQGAEAFF
NA TRBJ2-7 NA TRBV18 TGTGCCAGCTCACCACCGGTCACGGGGCTCTACGAGCAGTACTTC CASSPPVTGLYEQYF
TRBD2 TRBJ2-1 NA TRBV18 TGTGCCAGCTCACCACCCGAAGCGGGAGGGCCAGATGAGCAGTTCTTC CASSPPEAGGPDEQFF
TRBD1 TRBJ1-2 NA TRBV2 TGTGCCAGCACCAGGGACAGGAAAGGAGGCTATGGCTACACCTTC CASTRDRKGGYGYTF
TRBD1 TRBJ2-2 NA TRBV9 TGTGCCAGCAGCGTAAAGGGGGCATATACCGGGGAGCTGTTTTTT CASSVKGAYTGELFF
NA TRBJ1-2 NA TRBV18 TGTGCCAGCTCACGTGCAGGGAGCTTGAACTATGGCTACACCTTC CASSRAGSLNYGYTF
TRBD2 TRBJ2-3 NA TRBV10-3 TGTGCCATCAGTGAGCGGATCTTAGCGGGAAAAACAGATACGCAGTATTTT CAISERILAGKTDTQYF
TRBD2 TRBJ2-2 NA TRBV5-6 TGTGCCAGCAGCTCTCCTAGCGGGAGAGGGGACACCGGGGAGCTGTTTTTT CASSSPSGRGDTGELFF
NA TRBJ1-1 NA TRBV10-1 TGCGCCAGCAGTGAAGGTAGTGAGGGTTCTGAAGCTTTCTTT CASSEGSEGSEAFF
TRBD2 TRBJ2-1 NA TRBV4-2 TGTGCCAGCAGCCAAGAACTAGCGGGCGTCAATGAGCAGTTCTTC CASSQELAGVNEQFF
TRBD1 TRBJ1-1 NA TRBV7-9 TGTGCCAGCAGCTCAGGGGGGTCGAACACTGAAGCTTTCTTT CASSSGGSNTEAFF
NA TRBJ2-2 NA TRBV7-9 TGTGCCAGCAGCCAAACAGGGAGGGGGACCGGGGAGCTGTTTTTT CASSQTGRGTGELFF
TRBD1 TRBJ1-5 NA TRBV2 TGTGCCAGCAGTGACCAGGGGGATAGGCAGCCCCAGCATTTT CASSDQGDRQPQHF
NA TRBJ2-6 NA TRBV30 TGTGCCTGGAGTTCGAAGGAGGGGGCGTCCGTTGTTTATGGGGCCAACGTCCTGACTTTC CAWSSKEGASVVYGANVLTF